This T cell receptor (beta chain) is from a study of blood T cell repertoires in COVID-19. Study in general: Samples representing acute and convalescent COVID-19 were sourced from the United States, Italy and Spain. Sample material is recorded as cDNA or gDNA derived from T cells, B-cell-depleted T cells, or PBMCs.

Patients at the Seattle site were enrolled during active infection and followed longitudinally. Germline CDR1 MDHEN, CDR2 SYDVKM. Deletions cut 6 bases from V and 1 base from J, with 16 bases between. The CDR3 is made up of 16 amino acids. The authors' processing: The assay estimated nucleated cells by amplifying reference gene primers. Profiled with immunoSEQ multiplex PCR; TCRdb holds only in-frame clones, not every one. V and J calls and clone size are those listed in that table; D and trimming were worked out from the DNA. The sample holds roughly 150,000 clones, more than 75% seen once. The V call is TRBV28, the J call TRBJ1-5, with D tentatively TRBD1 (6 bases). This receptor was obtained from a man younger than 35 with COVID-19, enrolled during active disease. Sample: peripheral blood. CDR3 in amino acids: CASSAPQGLSNQPQHF. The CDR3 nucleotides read TGTGCCAGCAGCGCTCCACAGGGATTGAGCAATCAGCCCCAGCATTTT.